This TCR beta chain was retrieved from a study of T cells in Graves' hyperthyroidism and ophthalmopathy (dated by TCRdb to the late 2010s). About the full investigation: Peripheral blood samples were taken at the time of initial diagnosis, prior to any treatment. The paper describes TCR Vbeta CDR3 sequencing of around 130 peripheral blood samples, made up of 43 ophthalmopathy patients, 70 to 75 hyperthyroidism patients and 17 progressor patients. In addition, the study compared T-cell repertoires in thyroid tissue and in blood from five or six Graves' hyperthyroidism patients. After blood sampling, hyperthyroidism patients were treated with methimazole at a starting dose of 30 mg daily, and ophthalmopathy patients were treated with high-dose intravenous methylprednisolone. To identify distinguishing TCR V-J signatures, a discovery cohort of about 95 patients was used, comprising 40 to 45 with Graves' ophthalmopathy and some 60 with stable Graves' hyperthyroidism. The 95 to 100 discovery patients were randomly divided into training and test sets at a 7:3 ratio. Prospective prediction of ophthalmopathy was tested in an independent validation cohort of approximately 19 hyperthyroidism patients and 15 to 17 patients who later progressed to ophthalmopathy. What the research found in general, with its limitations: Sample size was not statistically predetermined, and investigators were not blinded to group allocation. Ophthalmopathy was separated from stable hyperthyroidism by a 13 V-J signature model, with over 85% sensitivity and roughly 81% specificity obtained in cross-validation and 80%/75% obtained in testing. In validation, the model predicted progression to ophthalmopathy a median of approximately 6.3 months before onset, with 70% to 71% sensitivity and roughly 77% specificity. Blood samples also contained most of the expanded thyroid clonotypes (frequency above 0.001), which suggests that blood repertoires may reflect thyroid immune responses.

The TCR beta CDR3 regions were amplified from the RNA transcripts. For the first round of RT-PCR on the TCR CDR3, the HTBI primer set was used together with the Qiagen OneStep RT-PCR kit. Libraries were constructed in a second round of multiplex PCR, after which size selection and purification were performed. Sequencing of the libraries was done on an Illumina HiSeq2000 using paired-end 100 bp reads. The authors' analysis ran thus. Raw data were processed with SOAPnuke, discarding reads with adapters, uncalled bases, mean Phred below 15, or no exact constant-primer or identifier match. High-quality paired reads were merged using COPE v1.2.5, and each unique nucleotide sequence was defined as a clonotype. MiTCR v1.1 was used to align the clonotypes against IMGT TRBV, TRBD and TRBJ reference segments. The analysis included only V-J combinations with a frequency above 0.0001, which together covered over 98% of the repertoires. A TCS score was defined as the ratio between F50 (clonal expansion) and ExV (chaos), using BLOSUM62-based TCRdist between CDR3 peptides within each V-J. Welch's t-statistics and random forest reduced fewer than 550 V-J features to 13, which were used in a naive Bayes classifier (R e1071). TCRdb applied fastp at Q25 and MiXCR to the public reads, then kept only in-frame beta chains. Rows with one shared CDR3 protein collapse into an entry with the most common genes and DNA. The V and J calls were not made by the authors but by TCRdb's processing. Recorded for this sample are hundreds of thousands of distinct CDR3 sequences; approximately 18% of them occurred a single time. About 40% of the sample is taken by the ten largest.

This clonotype came up many times. Its recognized antigen is unknown. Qualities for individual bases were not recorded, and no much larger clone is one base off. Including cysteine and phenylalanine, the CDR3 has 15 amino acids. Only the CDR3 part of the read is kept: 45 bases, read in frame from the first base. V lost 7 bases and J lost 8 bases, and the count of bases not matched to a germline gene is 13. Via the germline V gene, CDR1 is MDHEN and CDR2 SYDVKM. Ophthalmopathy patients had moderately to severely active disease, Clinical Activity Score of at least 3, NOSPECS grade of at least 4, and duration under 3 months. Patients with uncontrolled infections, other autoimmune diseases, pregnancy or lactation were excluded. Clinical symptoms, serum thyroxine and TRAb, thyroid ultrasound, and orbital computed tomography formed the basis for the diagnoses. PBMCs were separated from under 12 ml of fresh peripheral blood using Ficoll-Paque density gradient centrifugation. Trizol reagent was used to extract total RNA, and RNA quality was then checked on an Agilent 2100 Bioanalyzer.

Sequenced: blood. Here the chain combines TRBV28 and TRBJ2-1; a stretch of 8 junction bases matches TRBD2. This TCR derives from a man aged 50-60 years with Graves' ophthalmopathy. In nucleotides, the sequence is TGTGCCAGCAAAACTAGCGGTAGTTCGGTGCATGAGCAGTTCTTC. Translated, this is CASKTSGSSVHEQFF.